The 2 T cell receptor beta chains reported below all come from one sample, sequenced in a study of T-cell memory formation after mild COVID-19. TCRdb reprocessed the 5' RACE reads with MiXCR, giving one entry per CDR3 protein. This sample carries 200,000 to 300,000 distinct CDR3 sequences, approximately 15% of them seen once, and the ten largest clones take 2.1%. Sequencing was carried out using PBMCs or a T cell subset sorted from them (not recorded which). The receptors originated from an adult woman who had mild COVID-19 (a few samples of this study predate the infection). Cell type and time point are not known.

The table lists this clonotype with many counts. The chain recombines TRBV30 with TRBJ1-6; D is unresolved. This CDR3 is 14 amino acids long. Germline CDR1 is GTSNPN and CDR2 is SVGIG (reference sequence). Trimming removed 4 bases at V and 8 bases at J, with 15 bases between. CDR3 sequence reads: CAWTLGASYSPLHF. The CDR3 coding sequence is TGTGCCTGGACACTTGGAGCCAGTTATTCACCCCTCCACTTT.

This clonotype was recorded a few times. The chain links TRBV9 to TRBJ2-3; TRBD2 matches 15 bases. The germline CDR1 and CDR2 sequences are SGDLS and YYNGEE. There are 19 residues in the CDR3. V dropped 4 bases and J dropped 5; count of bases not matched to a gene: 14. CDR3 sequence reads: CASSLGLAGGNPRRDTQYF. In DNA, the CDR3 is TGTGCCAGCAGCCTGGGACTAGCGGGAGGAAACCCCAGAAGAGATACGCAGTATTTT.